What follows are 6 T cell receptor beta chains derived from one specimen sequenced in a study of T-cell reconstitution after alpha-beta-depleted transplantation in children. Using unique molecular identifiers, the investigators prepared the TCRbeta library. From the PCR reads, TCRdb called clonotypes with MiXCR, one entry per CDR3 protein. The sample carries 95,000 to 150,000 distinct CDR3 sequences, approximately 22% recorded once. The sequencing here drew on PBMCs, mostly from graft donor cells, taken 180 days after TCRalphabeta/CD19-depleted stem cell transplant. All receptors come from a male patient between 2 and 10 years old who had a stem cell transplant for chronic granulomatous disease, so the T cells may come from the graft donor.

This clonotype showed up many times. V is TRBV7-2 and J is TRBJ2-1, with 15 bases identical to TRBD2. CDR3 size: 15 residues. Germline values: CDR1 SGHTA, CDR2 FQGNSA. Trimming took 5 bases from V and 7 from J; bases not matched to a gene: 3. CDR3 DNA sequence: TGTGCCAGCAGCCCCGGACTAGCGGGGGGGAATGAGCAGTTCTTC. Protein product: CASSPGLAGGNEQFF. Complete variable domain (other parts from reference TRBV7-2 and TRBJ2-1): GAGVSQSPSNKVTEKGKDVELRCDPISGHTALYWYRQSLGQGLEFLIYFQGNSAPDKSGLPSDRFSAERTGGSVSTLTIQRTQQEDSAVYLCASSPGLAGGNEQFFGPGTRLTVL.

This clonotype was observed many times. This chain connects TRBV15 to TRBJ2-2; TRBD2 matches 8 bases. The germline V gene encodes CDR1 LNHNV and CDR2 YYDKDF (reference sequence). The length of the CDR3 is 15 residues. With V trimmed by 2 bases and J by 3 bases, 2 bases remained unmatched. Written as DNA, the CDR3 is TGTGCCACCAGCAGACTAGCGGGTGACACCGGGGAGCTGTTTTTT. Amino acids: CATSRLAGDTGELFF. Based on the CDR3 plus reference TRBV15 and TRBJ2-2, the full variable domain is DAMVIQNPRYQVTQFGKPVTLSCSQTLNHNVMYWYQQKSSQAPKLLFHYYDKDFNNEADTPDNFQSRRPNTSFCFLDIRSPGLGDTAMYLCATSRLAGDTGELFFGEGSRLTVL.

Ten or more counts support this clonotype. CDR3 nucleotide sequence: TGCGCCAGCAGCTTGGATGGCCCCAATGAGCAGTTCTTC. This codes for CASSLDGPNEQFF. This chain links TRBV5-1 with TRBJ2-1; D is undetermined. This CDR3 comprises 13 residues. V was clipped by 0 bases and J by 6 bases, with 7 bases between them. The germline gives CDR1 SGHRS, CDR2 YFSETQ.

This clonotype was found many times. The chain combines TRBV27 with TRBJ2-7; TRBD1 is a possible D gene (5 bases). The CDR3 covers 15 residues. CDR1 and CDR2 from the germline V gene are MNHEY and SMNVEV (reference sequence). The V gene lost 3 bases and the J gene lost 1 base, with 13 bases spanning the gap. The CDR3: CASSFGAAMSYEQYF. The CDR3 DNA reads TGTGCCAGCAGTTTTGGGGCGGCCATGTCCTACGAGCAGTACTTC.

CDR3 sequence reads: CSAHLQGTDTQYF. The CDR3 nucleotides are TGCAGTGCTCACCTACAGGGCACAGATACGCAGTATTTT. The V call is TRBV20-1, the J call TRBJ2-3; possibly TRBD1 for D (5 bases). Germline V gene data show CDR1 as DFQATT and CDR2 as SNEGSKA (reference sequence). The V and J ends lost 5 bases and 1 base respectively, with 10 bases between them. The CDR3 has 13 amino acids.

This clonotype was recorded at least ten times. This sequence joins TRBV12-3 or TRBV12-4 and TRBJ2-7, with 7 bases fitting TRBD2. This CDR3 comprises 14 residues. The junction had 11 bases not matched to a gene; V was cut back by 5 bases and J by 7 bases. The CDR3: CASSQTGTIGEQYF. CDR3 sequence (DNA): TGTGCCAGCAGTCAGACCGGGACTATAGGGGAGCAGTACTTC.